This T cell receptor (beta chain) was recovered during a study of CD8 T cells in Susac syndrome. This CDR3 is built from 14 residues. Germline V CDR1 and CDR2: SGDLS, YYNGEE. The trim removed 3 bases at V and 9 bases at J, leaving 9 bases unmatched. This clonotype has only one observation. RNA, at about 0.45 to 1 ug, was reverse transcribed with random hexamers. TCRdb ran MiXCR on the immunoSEQ multiplex PCR reads and lists one entry per CDR3 protein. The sample holds about 150,000 distinct CDR3 sequences, 95% seen once. The chain couples TRBV9 to TRBJ2-5, with TRBD2 identical over 9 bases. This TCR was recovered from a human donor with Susac syndrome. Sequencing was performed on CD4+ T cells from PBMCs. CDR3 sequence reads: CASSAGLAPTSQYF. For the CDR3, the DNA is TGTGCCAGCAGCGCAGGACTAGCGCCCACTTCCCAGTACTTC.